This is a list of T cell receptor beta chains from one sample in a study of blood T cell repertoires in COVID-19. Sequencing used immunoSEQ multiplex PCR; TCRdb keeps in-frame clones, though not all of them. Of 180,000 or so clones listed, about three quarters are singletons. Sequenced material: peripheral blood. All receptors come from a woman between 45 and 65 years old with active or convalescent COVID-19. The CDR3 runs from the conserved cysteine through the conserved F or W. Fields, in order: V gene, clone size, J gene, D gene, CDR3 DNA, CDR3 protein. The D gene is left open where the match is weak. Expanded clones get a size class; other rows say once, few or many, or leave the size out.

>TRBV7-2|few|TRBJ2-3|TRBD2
TGTGCCAGCAGCTTAGCCCCGGGGGGGCCCGCAGATACGCAGTATTTT
CASSLAPGGPADTQYF
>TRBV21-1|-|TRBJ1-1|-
TGTGCCAGCAGCAAAGCAAGGGCCCCGCGGGACACTGAAGCTTTCTTT
CASSKARAPRDTEAFF
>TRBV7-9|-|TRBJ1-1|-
TGTGCCAGCAGCCCTCCCGTATCGGGGACTGAAGCTTTCTTT
CASSPPVSGTEAFF
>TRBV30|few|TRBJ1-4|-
TGTGCCTGGAGTACCAGGCTGCCAACTAATGAAAAACTGTTTTTT
CAWSTRLPTNEKLFF
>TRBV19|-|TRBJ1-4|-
TGTGCCAGTAGCCTCCGGGGAGGATTTAATGAAAAACTGTTTTTT
CASSLRGGFNEKLFF
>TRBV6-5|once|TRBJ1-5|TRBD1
TGTGCCATCGAATTCCCCGGGACAGGCAATCAGCCCCAGCATTTT
CAIEFPGTGNQPQHF
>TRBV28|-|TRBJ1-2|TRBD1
TGTGCCAGCAGTTCCTGGACAGGCAATTTCTATGGCTACACCTTC
CASSSWTGNFYGYTF
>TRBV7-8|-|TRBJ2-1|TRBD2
TGTGCCAGCAGCTTAACTAGCGGGGGGGCTAATGAGCAGTTCTTC
CASSLTSGGANEQFF
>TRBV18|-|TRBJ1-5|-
TGTGCCAGCTCACCACCGACAGGAACCCAGCCCCAGCATTTT
CASSPPTGTQPQHF
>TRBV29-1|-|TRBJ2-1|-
TGCAGCGTTGAAGGGCGCGGGATTTCCCAATACTACAATGAGCAGTTCTTC
CSVEGRGISQYYNEQFF
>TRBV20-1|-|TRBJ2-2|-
TGCAGTGCTAGTGATTTAAGGAGGGGCCGGAGCGGGGAGCTGTTTTTT
CSASDLRRGRSGELFF
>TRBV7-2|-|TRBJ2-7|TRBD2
TGTGCCAGCAGCTTAGATGGGACTAGAACCTACGAGCAGTACTTC
CASSLDGTRTYEQYF
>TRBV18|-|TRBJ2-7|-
TGTGCCAGCTCAACCTATAGCGAGTTCGGAAATTACGAGCAGTACTTC
CASSTYSEFGNYEQYF
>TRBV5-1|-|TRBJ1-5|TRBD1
TGCGCCAGCAGCTCGACAGGGGGTCGCAATCAGCCCCAGCATTTT
CASSSTGGRNQPQHF
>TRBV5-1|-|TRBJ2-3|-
TGCGCCAGCAGCTTGGAAGCGAGGGGCACAGATACGCAGTATTTT
CASSLEARGTDTQYF
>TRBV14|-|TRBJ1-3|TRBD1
TGTGCCAGCAGCGCCACGACAGGGGGCTTCGGAAACACCATATATTTT
CASSATTGGFGNTIYF
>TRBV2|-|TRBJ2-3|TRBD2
TGTGCCAGCAGAAATATCGGCGGGAGGCTCGATACGCAGTATTTT
CASRNIGGRLDTQYF
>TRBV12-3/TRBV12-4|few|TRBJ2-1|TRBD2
TGTGCCAGCAGAGCGGGAGGGGGGAATGAGCAGTTCTTC
CASRAGGGNEQFF
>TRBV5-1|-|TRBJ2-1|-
TGCGCCAGCAGCTTGATTACTAGCTCCTACAATGAGCAGTTCTTC
CASSLITSSYNEQFF
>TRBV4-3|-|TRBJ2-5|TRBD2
TGCGCCAGCAGCCAAGACACCGGGACTAGGTGGGAGACCCAGTACTTC
CASSQDTGTRWETQYF
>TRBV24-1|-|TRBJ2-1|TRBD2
TGTGCCACCGGCCTAGCGGGACTCAATGAGCAGTTCTTC
CATGLAGLNEQFF
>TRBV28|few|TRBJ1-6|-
TGTGCCAGCAGTTCTCTACAGGGTGATTCACCCCTCCACTTT
CASSSLQGDSPLHF
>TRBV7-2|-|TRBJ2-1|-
TGTGCCAGCAGCTTAGACGCGGGGCGGATCTTC
CASSLDAGRIF